Below, 4 T cell receptor beta chains from the same sample are listed, as sequenced in a study of neurological immune-mediated disorders. MiXCR, applied by TCRdb to the 5' RACE reads, yields one record per CDR3 protein. The sample lists more than 40,000 distinct CDR3 sequences, 3% occurring once. Material: PBMCs. These receptors came from a woman aged 45-59 years with multiple sclerosis.

This clonotype was recorded many times. This chain links TRBV11-2 with TRBJ1-2; TRBD1 agrees at 10 bases. This CDR3 is 13 amino acids long. The germline V gene has CDR1 SGHAT and CDR2 FQNNGV. V lost 5 bases to trimming and J lost 13 bases; unmatched junction nucleotides: 10. The CDR3 loop is CASSPDRGIWSTF. The CDR3 DNA reads TGTGCCAGCAGCCCGGACAGGGGGATTTGGAGCACCTTC.

This clonotype was counted ten times or more. The chain carries TRBV7-2 and TRBJ1-6; D gene uncertain. The CDR3 has 12 residues. V shed 4 bases and J shed 10 bases, with 8 bases lying between them. Germline V gene sequence: CDR1 SGHTA, CDR2 FQGNSA. In nucleotides, the CDR3 is TGTGCCAGCAGCTGGGTCGGGTCACCCCTCCACTTT. Protein sequence: CASSWVGSPLHF. The full variable domain, its missing parts supplied by reference TRBV7-2 and TRBJ1-6, is GAGVSQSPSNKVTEKGKDVELRCDPISGHTALYWYRQSLGQGLEFLIYFQGNSAPDKSGLPSDRFSAERTGGSVSTLTIQRTQQEDSAVYLCASSWVGSPLHFGNGTRLTVT.

This clonotype was detected many times. The gene calls are TRBV5-1 and TRBJ1-1; D gene ambiguous. V was cut by 4 bases and J by 2 bases, with 12 bases left in between. CDR3 size: 14 residues. Germline V gives CDR1 SGHRS, CDR2 YFSETQ. In DNA form, the CDR3 reads TGCGCCAGCAGCCCCTCCCCTGGTAACACTGAAGCTTTCTTT. Translating gives CASSPSPGNTEAFF.

This clonotype appeared many times. The rearrangement uses TRBV7-6 and TRBJ1-1; D ambiguous. Germline lookup yields CDR1 SGHVS and CDR2 FNYEAQ. This CDR3 has 16 amino acids. The V end was cut by 5 bases, the J end by 2 bases, with 18 bases between. The CDR3 sequence is CASSRLRSMINTEAFF. CDR3 sequence (DNA): TGTGCCAGCAGCCGCCTTCGGTCGATGATTAACACTGAAGCTTTCTTT.